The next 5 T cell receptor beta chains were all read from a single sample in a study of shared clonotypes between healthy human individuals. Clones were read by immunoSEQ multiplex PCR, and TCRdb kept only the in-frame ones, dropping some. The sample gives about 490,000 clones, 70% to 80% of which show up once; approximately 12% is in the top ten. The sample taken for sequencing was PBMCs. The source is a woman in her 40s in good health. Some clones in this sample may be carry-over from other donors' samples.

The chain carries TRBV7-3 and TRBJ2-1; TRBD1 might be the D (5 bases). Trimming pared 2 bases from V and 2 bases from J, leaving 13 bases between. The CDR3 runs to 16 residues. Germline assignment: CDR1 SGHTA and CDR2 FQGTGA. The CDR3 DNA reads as TGTGCCAGCAGCTTATCGACAGTCTATACCTACAATGAGCAGTTCTTC. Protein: CASSLSTVYTYNEQFF.

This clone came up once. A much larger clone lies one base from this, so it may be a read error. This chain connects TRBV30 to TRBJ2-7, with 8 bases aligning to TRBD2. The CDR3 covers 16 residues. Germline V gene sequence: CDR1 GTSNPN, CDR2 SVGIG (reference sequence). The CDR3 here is CVWTPPRLAITYEQYF. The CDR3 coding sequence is TGTGTCTGGACCCCCCCCCGACTAGCGATCACCTACGAGCAGTACTTC.

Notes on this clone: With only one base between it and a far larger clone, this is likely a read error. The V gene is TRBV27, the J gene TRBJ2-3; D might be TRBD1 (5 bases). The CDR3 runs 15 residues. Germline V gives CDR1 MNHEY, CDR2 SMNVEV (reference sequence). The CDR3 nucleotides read TGTACCAGCAGTTTAGGAACAGGCCTGGGAGATACGCAGTATTTT. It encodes CTSSLGTGLGDTQYF.

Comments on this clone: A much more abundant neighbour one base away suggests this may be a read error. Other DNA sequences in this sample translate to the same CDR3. CDR3 in amino acids: CASSPGQNTEAFF. DNA for the CDR3: TGTGCCAGCAGCCCCGGACAAAACACTGAAGCTTTCTTT. The V gene is TRBV5-4, the J gene TRBJ1-1; a possible D gene is TRBD1 (5 bases). CDR1 SGHNT and CDR2 YYREEE come from the germline V gene (reference sequence). V was shortened by 4 bases and J by 2 bases, with 9 bases between the two germline ends. The CDR3 length is 13 residues.

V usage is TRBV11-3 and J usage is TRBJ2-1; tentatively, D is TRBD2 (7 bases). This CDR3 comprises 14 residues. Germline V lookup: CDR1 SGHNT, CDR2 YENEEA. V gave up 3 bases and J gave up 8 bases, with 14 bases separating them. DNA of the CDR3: TGTGCCAGCAGCTTCGGTGAGGGGGGGGATGAGCAGTTCTTC. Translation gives CASSFGEGGDEQFF.